This T cell receptor beta chain was recorded in a study of blood T cell repertoires in COVID-19 (TCRdb year 2020). In the study overall: Samples covering the acute and convalescent phases of COVID-19 were provided by collaborators in the United States, Italy and Spain. The repertoires were released in a freely available public database intended as a resource for research on the immune response to SARS-CoV-2. Subjects who had been exposed to COVID-19, were actively infected with it, or had recovered from it provided the deeply sampled blood TCRbeta repertoires that made up the dataset. The prospective study material was composed of cDNA or gDNA derived from T cells, B-cell-depleted T cells, or PBMCs. Sample metadata almost always included a de-identified subject ID, COVID-19 status, age in years and sex. Where HLA class I and class II types were available, the types were taken from metadata supplied by the sample provider, not from assay-based typing. The samples were drawn from two sources: the first 160 participants of the ongoing ImmuneRACE study, and 1,000 to 1,500 subjects contributed by 6 global collaborators. The research as a whole found: The quantity of clinical and demographic metadata differed by source and by participant and was supplied without curation.

In Seattle, one collaborating source enrolled patients while the infection was active and tracked those patients longitudinally over the course of disease. Each collaborating institution followed its own protocols to collect whole blood in K2EDTA tubes. For TCRbeta analysis, collaborators shipped samples as frozen whole blood, isolated PBMCs, or DNA extracted from either of those sample types. As for this clone: No antigen is known for it. No base quality values were provided; no much bigger clone lies one nucleotide off.

Deletion took 5 bases off V and 6 bases off J, with a span of 7 bases between the germline ends. Reading from cysteine to phenylalanine, the CDR3 counts 11 amino acids. Of all the DNA, just the CDR3 is kept, 33 bases in frame from base 1. The immunoSEQ Assay, a bias-controlled multiplex PCR, was used to amplify TCRbeta CDR3 regions from genomic DNA. Per the original workflow: The number of nucleated cells in each sample was estimated by amplification of reference gene primers within the assay. To quantify the absolute abundance of each unique TCRbeta CDR3 rearrangement, sequence reads were collapsed and filtered. For each sample, productive Simpson clonality was calculated as the square root of Simpson's diversity index over productive rearrangements. Drawn from immuneACCESS, this table holds only the in-frame rearrangements with V and J called that TCRdb kept. Clones are partly lost; checked studies trace under half to an unresolved V gene and leave the rest unexplained. D and trimming were read from the DNA, whereas the V and J calls and clone size are those reported in that table. The sample table shows 250,000 to 300,000 clones, and under 90% are seen once. The ten biggest clones cover approximately 12% of the sample.

Sample: peripheral blood. This sequence originates from a woman under 40 with COVID-19, enrolled during active disease. The rearrangement combines TRBV12-3 or TRBV12-4 with TRBJ1-1; the D gene is not confidently resolved. The encoded CDR3 is CASSTSAEAFF. The DNA sequence is as follows: TGTGCCAGCAGTACCAGTGCTGAAGCTTTCTTT.